The sequence of this TCR beta chain was determined in a study of blood T cells in healthy people across ages. Across the whole study: Template switching captured about one barcoded beta molecule per two T cells.

The CDR3 is 16 amino acids. Germline V gives CDR1 SQVTM, CDR2 ANQGSEA. With V trimmed by 7 bases and J by 0 bases, 11 bases remained unmatched. The use of a sample-barcoded 5' primer and a J-beta primer mix characterized a second PCR of about 7 to 12 cycles. TCRdb re-analysed the 5' RACE reads in MiXCR, keeping a single row per CDR3 protein. The data show around 690,000 distinct CDR3 sequences, roughly three fifths seen once. This clonotype was observed once. Per-sample yields of isolated PBMCs were at least 7 million. This sequence originates from a man aged 60 to 75 in good health. The material sequenced was blood. The chain combines TRBV29-1 with TRBJ2-1; 8 bases align to TRBD1. The CDR3 coding sequence is TGCAGCGAAATGACAGGGGCCCTCCTCTCCTACAATGAGCAGTTCTTC. Amino acids: CSEMTGALLSYNEQFF.